The rows below give T cell receptor beta chains drawn from one sample of a study of blood T cell repertoires in COVID-19. Profiled with immunoSEQ multiplex PCR; TCRdb holds only in-frame clones, not every one. The sample lists approximately 180,000 clones; approximately 85% were seen once. Material: PBMCs or T cells enriched from blood (not recorded which). These receptor sequences come from a man aged 40-55 years who had recovered from COVID-19. The conserved cysteine and the conserved F or W are not part of the CDR3 here. The size entry is marked missing in some rows and otherwise reads once, few, many or a size class.

J | V | size | CDR3
TRBJ2-2 | TRBV6-2/TRBV6-3 | NA | ASSLRVAAGHTGELF
TRBJ1-1 | TRBV28 | NA | ATDDPQGSAEAF
TRBJ1-1 | TRBV12-5 | NA | ASGLLPEAF
TRBJ1-3 | TRBV29-1 | NA | SVDVGGVGNTIY
TRBJ2-4 | TRBV28 | NA | ASSSAGVSQWD
TRBJ2-1 | TRBV30 | NA | AWSRNNNEQF
TRBJ2-7 | TRBV15 | NA | ATADRHQVYEQY
TRBJ1-3 | TRBV19 | NA | ASSPAGISGNTIY
TRBJ2-1 | TRBV11-2 | NA | ASSRGDAYNEQF
TRBJ1-1 | TRBV3-1/TRBV3-2 | NA | ASSAWTGENTEAF
TRBJ2-2 | TRBV30 | NA | AWKSTGGSSGELF
TRBJ1-3 | TRBV14 | NA | ASSLRQFSGNTIY
TRBJ2-2 | TRBV7-3 | NA | ASSQGALAGELF
TRBJ2-7 | TRBV7-2 | NA | ASSLLHSGTGIYEQY
TRBJ2-1 | TRBV6-6 | NA | ASSPKGLAGGPYNEQF
TRBJ2-1 | TRBV3-1/TRBV3-2 | NA | ASSQDLAGATEQF
TRBJ1-1 | TRBV7-9 | NA | ASSFPTGGTNTEAF
TRBJ2-5 | TRBV27 | NA | ASSASLPGGWETQY
TRBJ2-1 | TRBV25-1 | NA | ASSGLAGGSNEQF
TRBJ1-1 | TRBV5-1 | NA | ASSLDPGDTEAF
TRBJ2-7 | TRBV5-1 | few | ASSTGTSGYEQY
TRBJ1-6 | TRBV6-5 | NA | ASSYRGTGNSPLH
TRBJ2-1 | TRBV30 | NA | AWSRTSGRAGEQF
TRBJ1-5 | TRBV27 | NA | ASSLDKYSNQPQH